This T cell receptor (beta chain) is drawn from a study of blood T cell repertoires in COVID-19. Here immunoSEQ multiplex PCR was the method, and the copy in TCRdb shows in-frame clones only, minus some. The data hold about 99,000 clones, with roughly 82% observed a single time. The CDR3 runs to 15 residues. The V gene end was trimmed by 2 bases and the J gene end by 6 bases; junction bases not matched to a gene: 7. CDR1 and CDR2 (germline): SGHTA, FQGNSA. Sequencing used peripheral blood. The clonotype was recovered from a man between 60 and 75 years old with acute or convalescent COVID-19. This sequence joins TRBV7-2 and TRBJ1-5; the match to TRBD1 covers 7 bases. In DNA, the CDR3 is TGTGCCAGCAGCTTATCTCCAGGGGGTCCTCAGCCCCAGCATTTT. It yields the protein CASSLSPGGPQPQHF.